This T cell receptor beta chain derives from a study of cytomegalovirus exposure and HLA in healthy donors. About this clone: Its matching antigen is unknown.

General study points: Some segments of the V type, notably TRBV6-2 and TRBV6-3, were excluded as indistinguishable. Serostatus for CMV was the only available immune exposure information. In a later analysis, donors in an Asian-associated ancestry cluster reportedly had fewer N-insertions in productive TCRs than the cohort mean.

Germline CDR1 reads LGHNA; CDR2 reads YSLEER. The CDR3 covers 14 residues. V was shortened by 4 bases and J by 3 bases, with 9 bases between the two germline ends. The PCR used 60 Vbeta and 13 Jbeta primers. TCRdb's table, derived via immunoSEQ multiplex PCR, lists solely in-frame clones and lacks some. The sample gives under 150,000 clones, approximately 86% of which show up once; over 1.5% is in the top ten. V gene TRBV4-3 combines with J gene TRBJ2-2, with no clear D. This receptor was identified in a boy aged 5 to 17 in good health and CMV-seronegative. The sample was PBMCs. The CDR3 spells CASSRAEDTGELFF. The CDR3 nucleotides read TGCGCCAGCAGCCGGGCAGAAGACACCGGGGAGCTGTTTTTT.